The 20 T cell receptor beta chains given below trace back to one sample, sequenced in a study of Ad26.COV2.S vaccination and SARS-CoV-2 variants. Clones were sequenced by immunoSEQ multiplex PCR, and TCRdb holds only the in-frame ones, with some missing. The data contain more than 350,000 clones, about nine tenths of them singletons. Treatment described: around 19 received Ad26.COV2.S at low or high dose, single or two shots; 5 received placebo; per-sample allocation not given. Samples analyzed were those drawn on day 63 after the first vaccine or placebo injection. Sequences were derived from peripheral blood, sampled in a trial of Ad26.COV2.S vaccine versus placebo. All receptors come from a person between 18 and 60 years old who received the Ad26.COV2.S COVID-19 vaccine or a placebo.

The CDR3 region is CASRIGGPNNSPLHF. CDR3 DNA sequence: TGTGCCAGCAGGATCGGGGGCCCAAATAATTCACCCCTCCACTTT. The chain has TRBV27 and TRBJ1-6; weak D call: TRBD1 (6 bases). The CDR3 contains 15 residues. Germline V CDR1 and CDR2: MNHEY, SMNVEV (reference sequence). V dropped 6 bases and J dropped 5 bases, with 14 bases sitting between them.

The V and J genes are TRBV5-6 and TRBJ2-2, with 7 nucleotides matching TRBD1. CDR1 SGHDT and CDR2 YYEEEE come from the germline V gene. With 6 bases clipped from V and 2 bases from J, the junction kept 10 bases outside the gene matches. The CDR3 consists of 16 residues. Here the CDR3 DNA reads TGTGCCAGCACCTGGGTAGGGGGCAAAAACACCGGGGAGCTGTTTTTT. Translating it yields CASTWVGGKNTGELFF. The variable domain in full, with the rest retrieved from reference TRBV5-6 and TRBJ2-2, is DAGVTQSPTHLIKTRGQQVTLRCSPKSGHDTVSWYQQALGQGPQFIFQYYEEEERQRGNFPDRFSGHQFPNYSSELNVNALLLGDSALYLCASTWVGGKNTGELFFGEGSRLTVL.

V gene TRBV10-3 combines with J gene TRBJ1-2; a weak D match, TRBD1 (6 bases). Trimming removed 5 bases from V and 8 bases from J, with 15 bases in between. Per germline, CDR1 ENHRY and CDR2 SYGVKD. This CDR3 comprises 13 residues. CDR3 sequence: CAISRAGEWGYTF. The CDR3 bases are TGTGCCATCAGTCGAGCAGGGGAGTGGGGCTACACCTTC.

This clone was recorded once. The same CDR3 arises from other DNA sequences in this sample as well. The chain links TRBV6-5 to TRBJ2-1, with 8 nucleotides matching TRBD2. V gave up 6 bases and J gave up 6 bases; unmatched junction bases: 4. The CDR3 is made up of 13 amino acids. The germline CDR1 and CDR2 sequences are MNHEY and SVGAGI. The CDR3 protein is CASSPTSGNEQFF. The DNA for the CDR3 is TGTGCCAGCAGCCCCACTAGCGGCAATGAGCAGTTCTTC.

The DNA for the CDR3 is TGTGCCACCAGTGAGTACATGGGAAACACCATATATTTT. Translated: CATSEYMGNTIYF. V is TRBV24-1 and J is TRBJ1-3; no reliable D call. With 4 bases removed from V and 4 bases from J, the gap between germline ends came to 7 bases. The CDR3 runs 13 residues. The germline gives CDR1 KGHDR, CDR2 SFDVKD.

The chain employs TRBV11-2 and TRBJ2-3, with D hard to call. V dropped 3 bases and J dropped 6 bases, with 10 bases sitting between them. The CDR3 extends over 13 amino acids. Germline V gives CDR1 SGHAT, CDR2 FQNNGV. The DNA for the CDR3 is TGTGCCAGCAGCTTGTTCCCGACCGATACGCAGTATTTT. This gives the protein CASSLFPTDTQYF.

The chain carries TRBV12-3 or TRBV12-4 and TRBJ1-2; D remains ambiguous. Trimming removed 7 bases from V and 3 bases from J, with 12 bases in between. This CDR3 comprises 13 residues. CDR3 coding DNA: TGTGCCAGCATTAGGTCCTCAGACTATGGCTACACCTTC. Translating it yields CASIRSSDYGYTF.

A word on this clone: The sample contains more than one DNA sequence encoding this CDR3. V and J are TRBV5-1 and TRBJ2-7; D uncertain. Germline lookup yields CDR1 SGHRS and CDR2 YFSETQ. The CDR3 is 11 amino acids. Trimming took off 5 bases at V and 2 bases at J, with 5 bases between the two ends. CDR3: CASSSPYEQYF. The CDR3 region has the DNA TGCGCCAGCAGTTCCCCCTACGAGCAGTACTTC. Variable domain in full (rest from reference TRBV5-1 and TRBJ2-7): KAGVTQTPRYLIKTRGQQVTLSCSPISGHRSVSWYQQTPGQGLQFLFEYFSETQRNKGNFPGRFSGRQFSNSRSEMNVSTLELGDSALYLCASSSPYEQYFGPGTRLTVT.

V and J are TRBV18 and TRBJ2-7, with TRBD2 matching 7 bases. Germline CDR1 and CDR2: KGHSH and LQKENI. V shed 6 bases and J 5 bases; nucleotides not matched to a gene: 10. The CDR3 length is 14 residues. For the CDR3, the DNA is TGTGCCAGCTCTCGGTGGGAGGGCCAAGACGAGCAGTACTTC. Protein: CASSRWEGQDEQYF.

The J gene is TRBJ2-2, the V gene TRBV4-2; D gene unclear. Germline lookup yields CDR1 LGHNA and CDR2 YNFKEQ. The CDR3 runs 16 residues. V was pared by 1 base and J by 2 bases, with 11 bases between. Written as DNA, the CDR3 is TGTGCCAGCAGCCAAGCGTGGGCGGAAAACACCGGGGAGCTGTTTTTT. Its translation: CASSQAWAENTGELFF.

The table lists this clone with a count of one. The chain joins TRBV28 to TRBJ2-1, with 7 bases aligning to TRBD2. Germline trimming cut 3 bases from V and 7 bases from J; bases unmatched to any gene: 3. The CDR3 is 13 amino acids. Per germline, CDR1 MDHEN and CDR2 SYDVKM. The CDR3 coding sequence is TGTGCCAGCAGTTTTTCTAGCGGTAATGAGCAGTTCTTC. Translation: CASSFSSGNEQFF.

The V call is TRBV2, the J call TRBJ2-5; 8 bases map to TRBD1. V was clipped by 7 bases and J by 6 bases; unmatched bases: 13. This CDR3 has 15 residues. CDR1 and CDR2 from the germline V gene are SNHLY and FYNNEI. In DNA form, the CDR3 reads TGTGCCAGCATGCAGGCGGCAGGGGGCGGGCAGACCCAGTACTTC. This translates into CASMQAAGGGQTQYF.

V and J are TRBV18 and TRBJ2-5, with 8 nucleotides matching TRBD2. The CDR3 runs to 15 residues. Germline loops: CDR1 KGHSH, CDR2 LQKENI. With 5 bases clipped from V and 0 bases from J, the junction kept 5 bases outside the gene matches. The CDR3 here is CASSISTSDQETQYF. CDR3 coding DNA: TGTGCCAGCTCAATCTCGACTAGCGACCAAGAGACCCAGTACTTC.

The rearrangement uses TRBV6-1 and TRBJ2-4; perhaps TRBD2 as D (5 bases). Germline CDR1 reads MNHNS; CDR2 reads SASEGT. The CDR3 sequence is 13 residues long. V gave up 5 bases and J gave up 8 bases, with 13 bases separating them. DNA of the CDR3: TGTGCCAGCAGTTTAAGGGAGCTGGACATTCAGTACTTC. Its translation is CASSLRELDIQYF.

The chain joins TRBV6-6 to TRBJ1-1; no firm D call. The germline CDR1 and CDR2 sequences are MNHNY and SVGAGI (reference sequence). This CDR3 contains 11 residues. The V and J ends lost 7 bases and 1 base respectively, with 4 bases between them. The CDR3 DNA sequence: TGTGCCAGCACCAGGAACACTGAAGCTTTCTTT. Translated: CASTRNTEAFF.

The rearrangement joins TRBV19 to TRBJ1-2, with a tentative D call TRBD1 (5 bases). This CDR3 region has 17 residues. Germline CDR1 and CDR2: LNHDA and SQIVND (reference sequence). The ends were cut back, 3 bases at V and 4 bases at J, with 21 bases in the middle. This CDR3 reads CASSILAGMGSGYGYTF. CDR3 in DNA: TGTGCCAGTAGTATCCTTGCAGGGATGGGGTCTGGCTATGGCTACACCTTC. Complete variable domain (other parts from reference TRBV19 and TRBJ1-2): DGGITQSPKYLFRKEGQNVTLSCEQNLNHDAMYWYRQDPGQGLRLIYYSQIVNDFQKGDIAEGYSVSREKKESFPLTVTSAQKNPTAFYLCASSILAGMGSGYGYTFGSGTRLTVV.

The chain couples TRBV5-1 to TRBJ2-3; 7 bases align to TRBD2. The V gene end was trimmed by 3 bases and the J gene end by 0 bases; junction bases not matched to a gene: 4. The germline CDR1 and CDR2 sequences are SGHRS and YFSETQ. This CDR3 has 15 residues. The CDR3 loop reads CASSSSGASTDTQYF. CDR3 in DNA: TGCGCCAGCAGCTCGAGCGGGGCTAGCACAGATACGCAGTATTTT.

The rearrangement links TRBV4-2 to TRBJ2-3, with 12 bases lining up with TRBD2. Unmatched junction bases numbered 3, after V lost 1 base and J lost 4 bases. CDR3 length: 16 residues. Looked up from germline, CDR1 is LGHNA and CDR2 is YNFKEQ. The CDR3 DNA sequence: TGTGCCAGCAGCCAAGTGCTAGCGGGAGGGGCAGATACGCAGTATTTT. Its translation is CASSQVLAGGADTQYF.

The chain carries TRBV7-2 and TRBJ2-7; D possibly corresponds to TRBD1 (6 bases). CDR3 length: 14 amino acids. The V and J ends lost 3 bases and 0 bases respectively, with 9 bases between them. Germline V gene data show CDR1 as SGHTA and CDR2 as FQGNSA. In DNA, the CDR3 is TGTGCCAGCAGCTTCGGACAGAGCTCCTACGAGCAGTACTTC. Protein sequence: CASSFGQSSYEQYF.

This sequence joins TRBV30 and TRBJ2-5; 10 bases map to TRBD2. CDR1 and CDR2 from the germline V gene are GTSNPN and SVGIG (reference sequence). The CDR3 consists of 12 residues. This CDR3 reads CALAGVVETQYF. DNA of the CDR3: TGTGCTCTAGCGGGAGTGGTAGAGACCCAGTACTTC.